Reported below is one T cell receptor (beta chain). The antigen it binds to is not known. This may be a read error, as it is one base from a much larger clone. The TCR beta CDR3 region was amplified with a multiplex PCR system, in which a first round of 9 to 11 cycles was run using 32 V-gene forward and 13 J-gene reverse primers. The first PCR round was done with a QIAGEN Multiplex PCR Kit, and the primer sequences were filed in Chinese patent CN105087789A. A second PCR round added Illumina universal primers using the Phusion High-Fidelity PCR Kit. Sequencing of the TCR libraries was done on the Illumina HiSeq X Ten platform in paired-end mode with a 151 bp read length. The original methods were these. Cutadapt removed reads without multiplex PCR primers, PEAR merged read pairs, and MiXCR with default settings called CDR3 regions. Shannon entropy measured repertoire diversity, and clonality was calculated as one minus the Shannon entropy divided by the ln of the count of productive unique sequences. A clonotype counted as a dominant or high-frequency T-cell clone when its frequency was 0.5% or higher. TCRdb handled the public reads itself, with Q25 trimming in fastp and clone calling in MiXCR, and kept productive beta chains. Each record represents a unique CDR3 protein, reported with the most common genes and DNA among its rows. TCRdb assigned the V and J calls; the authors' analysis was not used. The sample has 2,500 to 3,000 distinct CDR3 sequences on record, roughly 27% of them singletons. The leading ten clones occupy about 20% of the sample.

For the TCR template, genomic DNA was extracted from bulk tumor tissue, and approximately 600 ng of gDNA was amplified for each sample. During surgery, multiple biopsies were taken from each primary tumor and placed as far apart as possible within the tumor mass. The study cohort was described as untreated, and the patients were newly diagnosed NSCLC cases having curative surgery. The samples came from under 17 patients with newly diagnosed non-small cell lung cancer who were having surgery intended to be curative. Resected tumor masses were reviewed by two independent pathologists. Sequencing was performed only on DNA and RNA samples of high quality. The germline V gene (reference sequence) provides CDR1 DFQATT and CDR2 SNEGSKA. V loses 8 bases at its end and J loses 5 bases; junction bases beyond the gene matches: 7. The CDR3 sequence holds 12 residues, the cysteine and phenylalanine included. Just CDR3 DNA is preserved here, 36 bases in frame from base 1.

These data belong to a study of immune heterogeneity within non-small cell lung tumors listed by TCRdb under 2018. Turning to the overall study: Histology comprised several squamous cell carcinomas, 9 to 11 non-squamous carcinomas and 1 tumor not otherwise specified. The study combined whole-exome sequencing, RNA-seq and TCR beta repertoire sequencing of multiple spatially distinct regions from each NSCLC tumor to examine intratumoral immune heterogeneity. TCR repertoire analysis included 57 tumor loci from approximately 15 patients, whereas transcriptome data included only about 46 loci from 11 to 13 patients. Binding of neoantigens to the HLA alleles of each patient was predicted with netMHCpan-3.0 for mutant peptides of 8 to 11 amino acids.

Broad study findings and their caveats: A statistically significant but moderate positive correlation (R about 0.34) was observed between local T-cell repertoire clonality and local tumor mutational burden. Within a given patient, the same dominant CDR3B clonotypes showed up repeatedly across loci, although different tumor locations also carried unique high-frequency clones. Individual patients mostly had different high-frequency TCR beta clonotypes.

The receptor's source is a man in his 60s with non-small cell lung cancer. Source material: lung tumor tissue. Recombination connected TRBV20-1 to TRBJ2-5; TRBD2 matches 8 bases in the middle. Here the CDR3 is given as CSPTGGGETQYF. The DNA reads TGCAGTCCAACCGGGGGGGGGGAGACCCAGTACTTC.